This TCR beta chain was profiled in a study of Graves' ophthalmopathy and Graves' hyperthyroidism. The V gene lost 4 bases and the J gene lost 8 bases, with 16 bases spanning the gap. Germline V gene lookup returns CDR1 KGHDR and CDR2 SFDVKD. The CDR3 has 15 residues. With respect to this clonotype: It may be a read error: a sequence one base away is much more abundant.

Presentation of ophthalmopathy in the donors involved moderate-to-severe activity, CAS ≥3, NOSPECS ≥4 and a duration under 3 months. Reliance was placed on clinical symptoms, serum thyroxine, TRAb, thyroid ultrasound and orbital computed tomography for diagnosis. RNA transcripts were the source from which TCR beta CDR3 regions were amplified. HTBI primers were used in a first-round RT-PCR, which preceded a second-round multiplex PCR. MiXCR, run by TCRdb on the multiplex PCR reads, gives a single entry per CDR3 protein. The sample lists roughly 700,000 distinct CDR3 sequences; around 40% were seen once.

The TCR originated in an adult man with Graves' ophthalmopathy. Sequenced input: peripheral blood. This chain uses TRBV24-1 with TRBJ1-4, with TRBD1 as a possible D gene (6 bases). The CDR3 loop is CATSDPTGSEEKLFF. The CDR3 DNA follows: TGTGCCACCAGTGACCCGACAGGTTCGGAAGAAAAACTGTTTTTT.